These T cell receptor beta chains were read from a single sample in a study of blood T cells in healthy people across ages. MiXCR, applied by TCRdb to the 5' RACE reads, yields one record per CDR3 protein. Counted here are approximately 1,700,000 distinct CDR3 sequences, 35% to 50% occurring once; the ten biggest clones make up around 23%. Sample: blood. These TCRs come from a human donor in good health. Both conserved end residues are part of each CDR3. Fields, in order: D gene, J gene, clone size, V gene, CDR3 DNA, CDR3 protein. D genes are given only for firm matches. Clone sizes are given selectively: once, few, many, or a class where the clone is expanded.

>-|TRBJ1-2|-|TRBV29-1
TGCAGCGTTGAAGATGATTCGCTCTATGGCTACACCTTC
CSVEDDSLYGYTF
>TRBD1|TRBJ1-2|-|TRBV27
TGTGCCAGCAGTTCGACAGGGGGGGTGGACTATGGCTACACCTTC
CASSSTGGVDYGYTF
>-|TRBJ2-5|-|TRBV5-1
TGCGCCAGCAGCAGCGACGGGGGCGCGGGGGAGACCCAGTACTTC
CASSSDGGAGETQYF
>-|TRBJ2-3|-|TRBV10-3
TGTGCCATCAGTGAGTCGAGCCAAAGCACAGATACGCAGTATTTT
CAISESSQSTDTQYF
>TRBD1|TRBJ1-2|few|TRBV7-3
TGTGCCAGCAGCTTAGGGACAGGGATGGGCTACACCTTC
CASSLGTGMGYTF
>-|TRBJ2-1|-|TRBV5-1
TGCGCCAGCAGCCTTGGGGCCTCAGGGTGGTCCTCCTACAATGAGCAGTTCTTC
CASSLGASGWSSYNEQFF
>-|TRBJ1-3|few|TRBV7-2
TGTGCCAGCAGTTTACAGGGAATCGCTGGAAACACCATATATTTT
CASSLQGIAGNTIYF
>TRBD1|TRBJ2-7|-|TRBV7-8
TGTGCCAGCAGCTTTAGGACAGGGGGAGTGGGGGAGCAGTACTTC
CASSFRTGGVGEQYF
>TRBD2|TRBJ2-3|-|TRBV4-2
TGTGCCAGCAGCCAAGATATCCGGGGGGGGTACACAGATACGCAGTATTTT
CASSQDIRGGYTDTQYF
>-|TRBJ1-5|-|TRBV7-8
TGTGCCAGCAGCCCCGAGGGACGGCGGAGCAATCAGCCCCAGCATTTT
CASSPEGRRSNQPQHF
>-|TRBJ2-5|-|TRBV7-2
TGTGCCAGCAGCCGGCCGGGAACCCAAGAGACCCAGTACTTC
CASSRPGTQETQYF
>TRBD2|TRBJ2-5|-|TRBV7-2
TGTGCCAGCAGCTTAGGGTGGGAGGGAGAGACCCAGTACTTC
CASSLGWEGETQYF
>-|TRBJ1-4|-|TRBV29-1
TGCAGCGTTGAAGTGGACAGACTGAATGAAAAACTGTTTTTT
CSVEVDRLNEKLFF
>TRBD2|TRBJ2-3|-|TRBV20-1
TGTAGTGCTAGAGCGGGACTAGCGGGATCAGATACGCAGTATTTT
CSARAGLAGSDTQYF
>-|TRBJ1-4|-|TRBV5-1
TGCGCCAGCAGCTTGGACAGGCCGGCTAATGAAAAACTGTTTTTT
CASSLDRPANEKLFF
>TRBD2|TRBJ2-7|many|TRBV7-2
TGTGCCAGCAGCTTCAGCGGGGGGGCAGGATACGAGCAGTACTTC
CASSFSGGAGYEQYF
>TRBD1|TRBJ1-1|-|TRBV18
TGTGCCAGCAGTCCGGGACAGCCGAACACTGAAGCTTTCTTT
CASSPGQPNTEAFF